This entry lists 18 T cell receptor beta chains sequenced from one sample in a study of blood T cell repertoires in COVID-19. TCRdb keeps only in-frame clones here, not all; method: immunoSEQ multiplex PCR. Seen here are under 250,000 clones, 84% observed once, and the top ten hold 1.5% to 1.7%. Sequencing used peripheral blood. These receptors came from a woman aged 40-49 years who had recovered from COVID-19.

V usage is TRBV11-1 and J usage is TRBJ2-6; 7 positions agree with TRBD1. V was clipped by 6 bases and J by 2 bases; unmatched bases: 4. The length of the CDR3 is 15 residues. Germline V lookup: CDR1 SGHAT, CDR2 FQDESV (reference sequence). CDR3 bases: TGTGCCAGCAGTAACCAGGGGGCTGGGGCCAACGTCCTGACTTTC. Translation: CASSNQGAGANVLTF.

This clone was seen a handful of times. The chain has TRBV5-4 and TRBJ1-1, with 8 bases identical to TRBD1. Germline V gene lookup returns CDR1 SGHNT and CDR2 YYREEE (reference sequence). Trimming cost V 3 bases and J 5 bases; bases outside gene matches: 3. The CDR3 extends over 13 amino acids. The CDR3 region has the DNA TGTGCCAGCAGCTACCAGGGGGCTACTGAAGCTTTCTTT. The encoded protein is CASSYQGATEAFF.

This clone was counted once. This chain uses TRBV7-3 with TRBJ2-1; possible D gene TRBD2, 5 bases. The V gene's germline CDR1 is SGHTA and CDR2 FQGTGA. The CDR3 contains 15 residues. The V end lost 3 bases, the J end lost 4 bases, and 13 bases lay between the germline ends. The CDR3 loop is CASSLGSPVYNEQFF. CDR3 in DNA: TGTGCCAGCAGCTTGGGGAGCCCAGTTTACAATGAGCAGTTCTTC.

A single count supports this clone. The chain couples TRBV19 to TRBJ1-5; TRBD1 might be the D (6 bases). V gave up 0 bases and J gave up 3 bases, with 9 bases separating them. Germline CDR1 LNHDA, CDR2 SQIVND (reference sequence). The CDR3 consists of 15 residues. For the CDR3, the DNA is TGTGCCAGTAGTATAGATAGACAGGACAATCAGCCCCAGCATTTT. It codes for CASSIDRQDNQPQHF.

V gene TRBV12-5 combines with J gene TRBJ1-1, with unresolved D. The V gene lost 3 bases and the J gene lost 0 bases, with 5 bases spanning the gap. This CDR3 comprises 13 residues. CDR1 and CDR2 from the germline V gene are LGHNT and FRNRAP. CDR3 protein: CASGFRVNTEAFF. Here the CDR3 DNA reads TGTGCTAGTGGTTTTCGGGTGAACACTGAAGCTTTCTTT.

Only one count was recorded for this clone. The chain couples TRBV7-2 to TRBJ1-1; a weak D match, TRBD1 (6 bases). The germline CDR1 and CDR2 sequences are SGHTA and FQGNSA. The CDR3 loop spans 16 amino acids. V gave up 5 bases and J gave up 4 bases, with 20 bases separating them. The CDR3 bases are TGTGCCAGCAGCCCTACCCAGACAGGTCATCGCACTGAAGCTTTCTTT. It specifies CASSPTQTGHRTEAFF. Based on the CDR3 plus reference TRBV7-2 and TRBJ1-1, the full variable domain is GAGVSQSPSNKVTEKGKDVELRCDPISGHTALYWYRQSLGQGLEFLIYFQGNSAPDKSGLPSDRFSAERTGGSVSTLTIQRTQQEDSAVYLCASSPTQTGHRTEAFFGQGTRLTVV.

The rearrangement joins TRBV7-2 to TRBJ1-2; TRBD1 might be the D (5 bases). The ends were cut back, 2 bases at V and 8 bases at J, with 15 bases in the middle. The V gene's germline CDR1 is SGHTA and CDR2 FQGNSA. The CDR3 has 14 amino acids. CDR3 residues: CASSLIRQGRGYTF. The CDR3, as DNA: TGTGCCAGCAGCTTAATTCGGCAGGGAAGAGGCTACACCTTC.

CDR3 DNA: TGTGCCAGCAGCTCGGGGGGGCTATACACTGAAGCTTTCTTT. Translated: CASSSGGLYTEAFF. The chain carries TRBV7-8 and TRBJ1-1; D is possibly TRBD1 (6 bases). Germline V gives CDR1 SGHVS, CDR2 FQNEAQ. The V gene lost 4 bases and the J gene lost 3 bases, with 12 bases spanning the gap. This CDR3 comprises 14 residues.

The rearrangement links TRBV5-1 to TRBJ1-4; tentatively, D is TRBD1 (6 bases). Germline-derived CDR1 and CDR2 are SGHRS and YFSETQ. The CDR3 has 14 residues. V gave up 2 bases and J gave up 5 bases, with 10 bases separating them. CDR3 in amino acids: CASSFGQKNEKLFF. CDR3 coding DNA: TGCGCCAGCAGCTTCGGACAGAAAAATGAAAAACTGTTTTTT. Supplemented by reference TRBV5-1 and TRBJ1-4, the full variable domain reads KAGVTQTPRYLIKTRGQQVTLSCSPISGHRSVSWYQQTPGQGLQFLFEYFSETQRNKGNFPGRFSGRQFSNSRSEMNVSTLELGDSALYLCASSFGQKNEKLFFGSGTQLSVL.

The rearrangement uses TRBV4-1 and TRBJ2-3; TRBD2 is a possible D gene (5 bases). Trimming cost V 1 base and J 2 bases, with 7 bases left between them. CDR1 and CDR2 from the germline V gene are MGHRA and YSYEKL. The CDR3 is 14 amino acids. The CDR3 nucleotides read TGCGCCAGCAGCCAAGCGGGGATCACAGATACGCAGTATTTT. It yields the protein CASSQAGITDTQYF.

This clone was detected once. The chain uses TRBV4-1 and TRBJ1-2, with D tentatively TRBD1 (6 bases). V lost 3 bases, J lost 0 bases, and 11 bases lay in between. This CDR3 region has 15 residues. CDR1 and CDR2 (germline): MGHRA, YSYEKL. The CDR3 region has the DNA TGCGCCAGCAGCCAGAGCCCAGGGGCTAACTATGGCTACACCTTC. As protein: CASSQSPGANYGYTF.

V and J are TRBV5-1 and TRBJ2-1; 9 bases map to TRBD1. The CDR3 is 17 residues long. After removal of 3 bases from V and 6 bases from J, the junction contained 13 bases not matched to a gene. Germline values: CDR1 SGHRS, CDR2 YFSETQ. CDR3 in amino acids: CASSSSWQTGGRNEQFF. CDR3 in DNA: TGCGCCAGCAGCTCATCTTGGCAGACAGGGGGGCGCAATGAGCAGTTCTTC.

V and J are TRBV5-1 and TRBJ2-2; the D call may be TRBD1 or TRBD2 (5 bases each). V gave up 4 bases and J gave up 1 base, with 11 bases separating them. Germline assignment: CDR1 SGHRS and CDR2 YFSETQ. The CDR3 sequence is 15 residues long. Here the CDR3 reads CASSMGPGNTGELFF. The DNA for the CDR3 is TGCGCCAGCAGCATGGGACCGGGGAACACCGGGGAGCTGTTTTTT.

The chain combines TRBV6-6 with TRBJ2-1, with a possible D match to TRBD1 (6 bases). The CDR3 covers 15 residues. From germline, CDR1 is MNHNY and CDR2 SVGAGI (reference sequence). Trimming shortened V by 8 bases and J by 0 bases, and 14 bases separated the two germline ends. The CDR3 here is CASRTARDSYNEQFF. CDR3 DNA: TGTGCCAGCCGGACAGCGCGAGACTCCTACAATGAGCAGTTCTTC.

The sample holds one count of this clone. The chain is built from TRBV4-1 and TRBJ2-7; TRBD2 matches 7 bases. Germline V lookup: CDR1 MGHRA, CDR2 YSYEKL. CDR3 size: 15 residues. Trimming cost V 3 bases and J 2 bases; bases outside gene matches: 7. DNA of the CDR3: TGCGCCAGCAGCCACGTACGGGGGGAACCCTACGAGCAGTACTTC. This encodes CASSHVRGEPYEQYF.

The rearrangement joins TRBV12-2 to TRBJ2-4; the D call of TRBD1 is as the table states it, not checked on the DNA. TRBV12-2 is flagged as a pseudogene. The CDR3 spans 15 residues. This CDR3 is CASRRKQGSKNIQCF. CDR3 DNA: TGTGCAAGTCGCCGAAAACAGGGGTCGAAAAACATTCAGTGCTTC.

This chain links TRBV12-3 or TRBV12-4 with TRBJ1-2; D perhaps matches TRBD1 (5 bases). The CDR3 extends over 13 amino acids. Trimming shortened V by 5 bases and J by 1 base, and 8 bases separated the two germline ends. CDR3 residues: CASSQGDNYGYTF. The CDR3 DNA reads as TGTGCCAGCAGTCAAGGGGATAACTATGGCTACACCTTC.

The rearrangement joins TRBV19 to TRBJ1-1, with TRBD1 matching 8 bases. Germline-derived CDR1 and CDR2 are LNHDA and SQIVND (reference sequence). This CDR3 spans 17 amino acids. V was pared by 1 base and J by 5 bases, with 12 bases of the junction left unmatched. As DNA, the CDR3 is TGTGCCAGTAGTATAGTATCCAGGGCAGGGGGCCGGACTGAAGCTTTCTTT. Encoded protein: CASSIVSRAGGRTEAFF.